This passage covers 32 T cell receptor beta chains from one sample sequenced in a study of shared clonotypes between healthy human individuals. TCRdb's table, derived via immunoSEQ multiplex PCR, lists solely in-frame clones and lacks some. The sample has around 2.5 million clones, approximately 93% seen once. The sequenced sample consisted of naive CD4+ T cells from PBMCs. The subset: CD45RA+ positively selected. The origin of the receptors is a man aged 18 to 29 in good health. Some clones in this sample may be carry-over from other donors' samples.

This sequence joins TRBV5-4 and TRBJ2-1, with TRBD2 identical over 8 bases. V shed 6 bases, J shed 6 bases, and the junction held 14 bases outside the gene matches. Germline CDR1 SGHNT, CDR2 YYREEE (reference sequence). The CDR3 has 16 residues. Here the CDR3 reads CASKPSGAGVSNEQFF. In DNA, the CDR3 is TGTGCCAGCAAGCCTTCAGGAGCGGGAGTTTCCAATGAGCAGTTCTTC.

The DNA for the CDR3 is TGTGCCAGCAGTTTGATAGGGGTTTTGGCCAAAAACATTCAGTACTTC. Amino acid sequence: CASSLIGVLAKNIQYF. The V and J genes are TRBV28 and TRBJ2-4; the D gene is possibly TRBD1 (5 bases). Trimming took off 3 bases at V and 1 base at J, with 13 bases between the two ends. The CDR3 is 16 amino acids. Germline CDR1 reads MDHEN; CDR2 reads SYDVKM. Full variable domain (missing parts from reference TRBV28 and TRBJ2-4): DVKVTQSSRYLVKRTGEKVFLECVQDMDHENMFWYRQDPGLGLRLIYFSYDVKMKEKGDIPEGYSVSREKKERFSLILESASTNQTSMYLCASSLIGVLAKNIQYFGAGTRLSVL.

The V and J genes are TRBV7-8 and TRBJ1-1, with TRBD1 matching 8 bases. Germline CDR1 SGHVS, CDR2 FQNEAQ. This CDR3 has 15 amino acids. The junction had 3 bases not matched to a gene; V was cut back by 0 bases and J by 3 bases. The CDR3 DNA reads TGTGCCAGCAGCTTAGCCCAGGGGGCTTACACTGAAGCTTTCTTT. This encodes CASSLAQGAYTEAFF. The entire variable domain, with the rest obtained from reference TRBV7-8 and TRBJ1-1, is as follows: GAGVSQSPRYKVAKRGQDVALRCDPISGHVSLFWYQQALGQGPEFLTYFQNEAQLDKSGLPSDRFFAERPEGSVSTLKIQRTQQEDSAVYLCASSLAQGAYTEAFFGQGTRLTVV.

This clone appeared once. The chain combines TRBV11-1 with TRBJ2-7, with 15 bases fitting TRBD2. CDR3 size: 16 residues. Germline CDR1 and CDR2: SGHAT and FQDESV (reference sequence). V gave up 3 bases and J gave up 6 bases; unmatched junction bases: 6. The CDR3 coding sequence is TGTGCCAGCAGCTTCGGACTAGCGGGAGGGCAATCCGAGCAGTACTTC. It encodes CASSFGLAGGQSEQYF.

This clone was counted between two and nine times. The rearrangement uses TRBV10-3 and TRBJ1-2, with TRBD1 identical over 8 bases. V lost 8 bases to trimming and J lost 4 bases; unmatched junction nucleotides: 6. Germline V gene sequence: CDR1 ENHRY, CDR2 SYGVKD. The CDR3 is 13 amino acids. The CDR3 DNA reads TGTGCCATCCAGCAGGGGGCCGGCTATGGCTACACCTTC. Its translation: CAIQQGAGYGYTF.

The CDR3 is CASSQGMAREVQFF. For the CDR3, the DNA is TGTGCCAGCAGCCAAGGGATGGCCCGGGAAGTGCAGTTCTTC. This rearrangement joins TRBV14 to TRBJ2-1; D possibly corresponds to TRBD2 (5 bases). This CDR3 is 14 amino acids long. Between the trimmed V and J ends, which lost 1 base and 12 bases, there was a span of 16 bases. In germline, CDR1 is SGHDN, CDR2 FVKESK.

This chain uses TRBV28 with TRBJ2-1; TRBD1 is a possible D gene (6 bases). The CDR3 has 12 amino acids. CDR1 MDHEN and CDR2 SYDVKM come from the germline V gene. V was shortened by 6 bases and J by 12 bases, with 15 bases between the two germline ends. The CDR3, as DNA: TGTGCCAGCAGGGTACAGGGAGAATCGCAGTTCTTC. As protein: CASRVQGESQFF.

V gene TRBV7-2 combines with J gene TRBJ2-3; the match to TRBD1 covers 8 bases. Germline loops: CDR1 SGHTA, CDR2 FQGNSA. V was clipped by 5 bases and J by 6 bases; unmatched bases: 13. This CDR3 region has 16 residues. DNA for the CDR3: TGTGCCAGCAGCACCAGACAGGGGCAGGACTTTGATACGCAGTATTTT. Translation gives CASSTRQGQDFDTQYF. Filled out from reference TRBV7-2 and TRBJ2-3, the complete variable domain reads GAGVSQSPSNKVTEKGKDVELRCDPISGHTALYWYRQSLGQGLEFLIYFQGNSAPDKSGLPSDRFSAERTGGSVSTLTIQRTQQEDSAVYLCASSTRQGQDFDTQYFGPGTRLTVL.

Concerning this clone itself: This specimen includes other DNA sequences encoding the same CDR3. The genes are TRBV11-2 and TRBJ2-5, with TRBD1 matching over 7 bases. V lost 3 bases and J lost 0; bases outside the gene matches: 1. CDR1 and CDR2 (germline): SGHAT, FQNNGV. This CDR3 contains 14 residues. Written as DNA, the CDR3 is TGTGCCAGCAGCTTGACAGGGTACCAAGAGACCCAGTACTTC. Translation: CASSLTGYQETQYF.

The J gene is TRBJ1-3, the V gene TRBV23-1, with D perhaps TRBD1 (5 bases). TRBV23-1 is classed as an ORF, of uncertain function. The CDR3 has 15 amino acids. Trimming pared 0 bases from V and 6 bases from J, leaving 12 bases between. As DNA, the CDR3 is TGCGCCAGCAGTCAATCGTTAGGGGAGGCAAACACCATATATTTT. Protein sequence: CASSQSLGEANTIYF.

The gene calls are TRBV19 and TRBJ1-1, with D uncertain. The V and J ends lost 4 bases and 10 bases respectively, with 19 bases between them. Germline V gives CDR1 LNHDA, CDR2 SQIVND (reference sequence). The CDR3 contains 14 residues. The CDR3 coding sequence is TGTGCCAGTAGTACTCCGATGGACCGGAACGGAGCTTTCTTT. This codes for CASSTPMDRNGAFF.

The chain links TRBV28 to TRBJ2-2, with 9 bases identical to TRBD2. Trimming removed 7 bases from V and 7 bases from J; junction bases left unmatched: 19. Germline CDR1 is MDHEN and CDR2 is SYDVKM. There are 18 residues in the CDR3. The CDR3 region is CASTRRTGSSGKGGELFF. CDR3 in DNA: TGTGCCAGCACCCGAAGGACGGGGTCTAGCGGGAAGGGCGGGGAGCTGTTTTTT.

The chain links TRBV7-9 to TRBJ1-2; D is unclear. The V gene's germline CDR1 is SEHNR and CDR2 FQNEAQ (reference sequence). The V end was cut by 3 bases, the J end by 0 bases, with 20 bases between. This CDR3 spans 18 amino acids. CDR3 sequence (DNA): TGTGCCAGCAGCTTTTTATCATCGGGGTCGGACGCTAACTATGGCTACACCTTC. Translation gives CASSFLSSGSDANYGYTF.

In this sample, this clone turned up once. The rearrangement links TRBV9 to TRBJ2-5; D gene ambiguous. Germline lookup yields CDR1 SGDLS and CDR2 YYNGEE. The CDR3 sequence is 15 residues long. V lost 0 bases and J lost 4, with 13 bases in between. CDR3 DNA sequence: TGTGCCAGCAGCGTAGAAGTACAGTCGGCAGAGACCCAGTACTTC. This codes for CASSVEVQSAETQYF.

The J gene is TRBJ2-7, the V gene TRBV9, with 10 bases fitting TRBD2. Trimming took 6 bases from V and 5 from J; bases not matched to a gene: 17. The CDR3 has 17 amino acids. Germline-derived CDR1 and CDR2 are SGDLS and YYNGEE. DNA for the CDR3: TGTGCCAGCAAACGTGGAAGAGCGGGAGGGCCGTTCCACGAGCAGTACTTC. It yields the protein CASKRGRAGGPFHEQYF.

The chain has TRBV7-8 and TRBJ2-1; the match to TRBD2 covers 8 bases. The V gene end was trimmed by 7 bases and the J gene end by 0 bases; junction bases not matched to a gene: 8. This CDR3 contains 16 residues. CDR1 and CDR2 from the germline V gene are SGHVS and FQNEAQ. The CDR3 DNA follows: TGTGCCAGCACCATAAAGCGGGGGTTCTCCTACAATGAGCAGTTCTTC. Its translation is CASTIKRGFSYNEQFF. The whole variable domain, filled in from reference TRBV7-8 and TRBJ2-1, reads GAGVSQSPRYKVAKRGQDVALRCDPISGHVSLFWYQQALGQGPEFLTYFQNEAQLDKSGLPSDRFFAERPEGSVSTLKIQRTQQEDSAVYLCASTIKRGFSYNEQFFGPGTRLTVL.

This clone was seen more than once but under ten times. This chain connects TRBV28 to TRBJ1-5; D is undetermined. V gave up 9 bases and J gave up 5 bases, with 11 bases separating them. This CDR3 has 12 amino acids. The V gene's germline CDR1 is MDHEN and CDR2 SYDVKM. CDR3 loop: CASRFNYQPQHF. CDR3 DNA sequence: TGTGCCAGTCGATTTAATTATCAGCCCCAGCATTTT.

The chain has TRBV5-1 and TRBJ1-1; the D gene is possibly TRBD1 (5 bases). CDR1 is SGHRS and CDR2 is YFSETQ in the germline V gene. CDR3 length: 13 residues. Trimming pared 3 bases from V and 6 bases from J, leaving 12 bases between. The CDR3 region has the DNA TGCGCCAGCAGCTCGGCACAGGTTCCTGAAGCTTTCTTT. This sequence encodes CASSSAQVPEAFF.

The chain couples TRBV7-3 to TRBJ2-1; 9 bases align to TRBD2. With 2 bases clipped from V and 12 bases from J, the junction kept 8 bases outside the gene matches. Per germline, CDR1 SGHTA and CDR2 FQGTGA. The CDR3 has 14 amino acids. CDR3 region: CASSLAGGPYVQFF. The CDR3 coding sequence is TGTGCCAGCAGCTTAGCGGGAGGGCCGTACGTGCAGTTCTTC.

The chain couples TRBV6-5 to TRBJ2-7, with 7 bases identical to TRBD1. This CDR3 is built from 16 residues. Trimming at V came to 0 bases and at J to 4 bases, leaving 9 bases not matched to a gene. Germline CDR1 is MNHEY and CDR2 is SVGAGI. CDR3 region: CASSYSIIGGGYEQYF. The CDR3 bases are TGTGCCAGCAGTTACTCGATAATAGGGGGCGGGTACGAGCAGTACTTC.

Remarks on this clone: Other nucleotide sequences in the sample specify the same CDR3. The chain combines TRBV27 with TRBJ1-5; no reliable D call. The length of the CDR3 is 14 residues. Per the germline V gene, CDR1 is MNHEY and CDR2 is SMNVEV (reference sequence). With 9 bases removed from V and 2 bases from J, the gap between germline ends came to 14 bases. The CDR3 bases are TGTGCCAGTTCCGTCCGAGGAGGCAATCAGCCCCAGCATTTT. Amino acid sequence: CASSVRGGNQPQHF.

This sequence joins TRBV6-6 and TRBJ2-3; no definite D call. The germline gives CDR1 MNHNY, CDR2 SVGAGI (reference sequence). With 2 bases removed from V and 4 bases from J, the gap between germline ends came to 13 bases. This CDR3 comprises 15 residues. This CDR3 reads CASSYPAPGPDTQYF. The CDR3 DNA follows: TGTGCCAGCAGTTACCCTGCTCCTGGGCCAGATACGCAGTATTTT.

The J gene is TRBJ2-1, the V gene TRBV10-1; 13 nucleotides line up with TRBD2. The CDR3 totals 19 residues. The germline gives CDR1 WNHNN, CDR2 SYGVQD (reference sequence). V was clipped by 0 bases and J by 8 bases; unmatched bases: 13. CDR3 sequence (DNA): TGCGCCAGCAGTGAGTCGTACGGGACTAGCGGGATGGGTTTGGATGAGCAGTTCTTC. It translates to CASSESYGTSGMGLDEQFF.

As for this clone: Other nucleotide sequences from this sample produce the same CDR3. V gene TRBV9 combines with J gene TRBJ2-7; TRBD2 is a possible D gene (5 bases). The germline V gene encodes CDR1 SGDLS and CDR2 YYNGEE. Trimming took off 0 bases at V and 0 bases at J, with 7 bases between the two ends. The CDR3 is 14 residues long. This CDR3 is CASSVDGSSYEQYF. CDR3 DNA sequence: TGTGCCAGCAGCGTAGATGGGAGCTCCTACGAGCAGTACTTC. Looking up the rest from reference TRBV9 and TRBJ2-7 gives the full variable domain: DSGVTQTPKHLITATGQRVTLRCSPRSGDLSVYWYQQSLDQGLQFLIQYYNGEERAKGNILERFSAQQFPDLHSELNLSSLELGDSALYFCASSVDGSSYEQYFGPGTRLTVT.

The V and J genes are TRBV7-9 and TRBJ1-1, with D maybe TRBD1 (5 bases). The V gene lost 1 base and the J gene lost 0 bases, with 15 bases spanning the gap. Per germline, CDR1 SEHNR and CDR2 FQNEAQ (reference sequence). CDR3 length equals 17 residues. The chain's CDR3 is CASSLDLWGYMNTEAFF. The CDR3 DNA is TGTGCCAGCAGCTTAGATCTCTGGGGGTACATGAACACTGAAGCTTTCTTT.

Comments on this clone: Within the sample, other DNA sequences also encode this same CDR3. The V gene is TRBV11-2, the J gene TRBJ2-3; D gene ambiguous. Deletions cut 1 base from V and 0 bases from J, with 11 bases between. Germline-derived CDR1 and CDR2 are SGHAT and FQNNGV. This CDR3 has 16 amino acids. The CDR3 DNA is TGTGCCAGCAGCTTAGTGCCTGGCTCTAGCACAGATACGCAGTATTTT. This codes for CASSLVPGSSTDTQYF.

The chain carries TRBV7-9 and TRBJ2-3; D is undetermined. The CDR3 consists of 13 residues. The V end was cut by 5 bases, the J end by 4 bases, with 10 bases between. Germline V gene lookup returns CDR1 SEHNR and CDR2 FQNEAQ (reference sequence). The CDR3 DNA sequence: TGTGCCAGCAGCCTGCTAGAATCAGATACGCAGTATTTT. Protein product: CASSLLESDTQYF.

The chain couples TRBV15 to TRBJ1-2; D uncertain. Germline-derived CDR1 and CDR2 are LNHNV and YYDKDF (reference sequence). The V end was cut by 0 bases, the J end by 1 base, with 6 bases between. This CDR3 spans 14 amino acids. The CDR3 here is CATSRDVNNYGYTF. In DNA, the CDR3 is TGTGCCACCAGCAGAGATGTAAATAACTATGGCTACACCTTC.

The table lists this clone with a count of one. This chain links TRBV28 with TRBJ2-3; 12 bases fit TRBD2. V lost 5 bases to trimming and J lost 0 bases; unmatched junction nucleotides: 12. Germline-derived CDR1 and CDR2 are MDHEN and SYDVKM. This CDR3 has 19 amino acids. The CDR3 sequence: CASSLTRTSGVSSTDTQYF. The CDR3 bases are TGTGCCAGCAGTCTCACTCGGACTAGCGGGGTCTCTAGCACAGATACGCAGTATTTT.

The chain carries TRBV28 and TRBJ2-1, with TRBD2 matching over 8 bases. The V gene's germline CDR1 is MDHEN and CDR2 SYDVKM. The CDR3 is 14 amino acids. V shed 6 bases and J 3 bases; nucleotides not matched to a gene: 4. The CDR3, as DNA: TGTGCCAGCAGCCGGGCGGGAGGCTACAATGAGCAGTTCTTC. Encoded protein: CASSRAGGYNEQFF. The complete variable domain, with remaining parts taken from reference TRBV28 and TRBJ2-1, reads DVKVTQSSRYLVKRTGEKVFLECVQDMDHENMFWYRQDPGLGLRLIYFSYDVKMKEKGDIPEGYSVSREKKERFSLILESASTNQTSMYLCASSRAGGYNEQFFGPGTRLTVL.

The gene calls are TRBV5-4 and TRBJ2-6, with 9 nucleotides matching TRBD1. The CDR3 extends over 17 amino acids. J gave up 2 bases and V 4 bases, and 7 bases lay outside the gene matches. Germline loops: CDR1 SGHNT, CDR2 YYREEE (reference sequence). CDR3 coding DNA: TGTGCCAGCAGCCCCGGGACAGGGAACCCTGGGGCCAACGTCCTGACTTTC. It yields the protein CASSPGTGNPGANVLTF.

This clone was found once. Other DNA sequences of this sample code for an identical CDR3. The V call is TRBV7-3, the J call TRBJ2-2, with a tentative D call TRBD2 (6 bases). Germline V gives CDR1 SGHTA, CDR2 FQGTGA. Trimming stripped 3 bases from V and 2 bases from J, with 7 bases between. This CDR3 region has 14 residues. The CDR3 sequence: CASSFGGNTGELFF. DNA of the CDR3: TGTGCCAGCAGCTTCGGGGGAAACACCGGGGAGCTGTTTTTT.